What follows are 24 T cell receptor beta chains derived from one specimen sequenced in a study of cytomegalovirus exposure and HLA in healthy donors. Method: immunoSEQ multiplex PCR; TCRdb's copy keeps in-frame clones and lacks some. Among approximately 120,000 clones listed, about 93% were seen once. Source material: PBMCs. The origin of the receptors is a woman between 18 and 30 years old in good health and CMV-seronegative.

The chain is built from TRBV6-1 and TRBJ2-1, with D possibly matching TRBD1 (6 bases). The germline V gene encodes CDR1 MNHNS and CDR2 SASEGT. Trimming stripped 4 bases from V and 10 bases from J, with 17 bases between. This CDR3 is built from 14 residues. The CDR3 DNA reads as TGTGCCAGCAGTGGGACAGCCCAAGCCGTGGAGCAGTTCTTC. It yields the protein CASSGTAQAVEQFF.

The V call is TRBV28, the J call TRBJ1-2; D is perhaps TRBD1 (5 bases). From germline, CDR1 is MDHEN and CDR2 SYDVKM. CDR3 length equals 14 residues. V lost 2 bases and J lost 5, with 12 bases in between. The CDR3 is CASSLAVREYGYTF. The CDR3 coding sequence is TGTGCCAGCAGTTTAGCCGTCAGGGAATATGGCTACACCTTC.

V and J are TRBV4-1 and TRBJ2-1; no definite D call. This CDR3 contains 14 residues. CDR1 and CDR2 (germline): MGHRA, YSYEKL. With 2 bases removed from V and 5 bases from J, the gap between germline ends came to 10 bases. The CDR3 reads CASSQLLGHNEQFF. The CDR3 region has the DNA TGCGCCAGCAGCCAACTCCTGGGCCACAATGAGCAGTTCTTC.

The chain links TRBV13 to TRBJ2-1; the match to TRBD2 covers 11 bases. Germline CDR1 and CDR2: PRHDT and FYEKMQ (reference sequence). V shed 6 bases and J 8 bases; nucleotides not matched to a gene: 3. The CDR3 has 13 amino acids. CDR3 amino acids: CASSQLAGDEQFF. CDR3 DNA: TGTGCCAGCAGTCAACTAGCGGGAGATGAGCAGTTCTTC.

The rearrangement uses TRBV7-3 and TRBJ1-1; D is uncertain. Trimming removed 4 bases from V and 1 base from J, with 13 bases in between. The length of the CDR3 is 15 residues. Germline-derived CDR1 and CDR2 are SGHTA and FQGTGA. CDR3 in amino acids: CASSSDPAGNTEAFF. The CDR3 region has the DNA TGTGCCAGCAGCTCTGATCCAGCAGGGAACACTGAAGCTTTCTTT.

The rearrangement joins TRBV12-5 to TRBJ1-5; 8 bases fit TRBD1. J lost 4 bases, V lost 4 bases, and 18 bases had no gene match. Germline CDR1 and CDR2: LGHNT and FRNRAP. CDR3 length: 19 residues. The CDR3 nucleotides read TGTGCTAGTGGTTCCTTGGACTGGGGACAGGTAGGTGGGAATCAGCCCCAGCATTTT. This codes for CASGSLDWGQVGGNQPQHF.

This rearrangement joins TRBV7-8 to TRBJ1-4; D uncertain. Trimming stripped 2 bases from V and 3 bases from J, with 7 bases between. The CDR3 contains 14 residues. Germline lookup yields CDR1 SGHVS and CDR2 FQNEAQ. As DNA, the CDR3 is TGTGCCAGCAGCTTAACCGAGGCTAATGAAAAACTGTTTTTT. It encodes CASSLTEANEKLFF. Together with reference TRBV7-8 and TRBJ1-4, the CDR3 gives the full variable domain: GAGVSQSPRYKVAKRGQDVALRCDPISGHVSLFWYQQALGQGPEFLTYFQNEAQLDKSGLPSDRFFAERPEGSVSTLKIQRTQQEDSAVYLCASSLTEANEKLFFGSGTQLSVL.

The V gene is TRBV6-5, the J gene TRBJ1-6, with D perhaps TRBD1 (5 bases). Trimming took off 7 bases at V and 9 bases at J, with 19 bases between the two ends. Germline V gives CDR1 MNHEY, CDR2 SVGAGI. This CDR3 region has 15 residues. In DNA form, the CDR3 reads TGTGCCAGCAACCTCGGGGGAGGGGTGGGTTCACCCCTCCACTTT. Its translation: CASNLGGGVGSPLHF.

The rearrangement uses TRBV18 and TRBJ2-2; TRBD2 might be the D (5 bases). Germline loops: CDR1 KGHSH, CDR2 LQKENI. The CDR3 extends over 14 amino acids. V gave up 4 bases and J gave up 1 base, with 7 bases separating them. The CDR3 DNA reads TGTGCCAGCTCACAAGGACTGAACACCGGGGAGCTGTTTTTT. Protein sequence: CASSQGLNTGELFF.

The CDR3 DNA is TGTGCCAGCAGCCCGGGAGGGTACAGGGGCTCCTATAATTCACCCCTCCACTTT. It translates to CASSPGGYRGSYNSPLHF. The chain has TRBV5-4 and TRBJ1-6, with 7 bases aligning to TRBD1. Germline CDR1 SGHNT, CDR2 YYREEE (reference sequence). The CDR3 spans 18 residues. Losses at the gene ends were 4 bases for V and 0 bases for J; bases not matched to a gene: 10.

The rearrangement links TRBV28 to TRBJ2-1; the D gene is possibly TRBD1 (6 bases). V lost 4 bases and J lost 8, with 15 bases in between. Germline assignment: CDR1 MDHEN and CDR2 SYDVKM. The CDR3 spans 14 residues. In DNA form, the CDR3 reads TGTGCCAGCAGTTCCCCGGACAGCCCCCATGAGCAGTTCTTC. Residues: CASSSPDSPHEQFF.

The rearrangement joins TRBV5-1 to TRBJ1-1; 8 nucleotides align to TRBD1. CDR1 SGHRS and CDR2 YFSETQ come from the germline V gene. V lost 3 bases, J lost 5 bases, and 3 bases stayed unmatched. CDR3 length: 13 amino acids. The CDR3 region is CASSWTGRTEAFF. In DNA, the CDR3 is TGCGCCAGCAGCTGGACAGGGCGTACTGAAGCTTTCTTT.

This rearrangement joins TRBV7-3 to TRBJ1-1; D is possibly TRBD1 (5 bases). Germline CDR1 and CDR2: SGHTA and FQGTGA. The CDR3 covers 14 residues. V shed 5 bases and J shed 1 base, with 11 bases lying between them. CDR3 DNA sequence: TGTGCCAGCAGCCCCGGACACCAGAACACTGAAGCTTTCTTT. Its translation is CASSPGHQNTEAFF.

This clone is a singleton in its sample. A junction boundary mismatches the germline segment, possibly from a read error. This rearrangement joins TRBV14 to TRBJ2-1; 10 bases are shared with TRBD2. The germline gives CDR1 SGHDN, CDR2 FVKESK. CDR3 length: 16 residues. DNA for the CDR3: TGTGCCAGCAGCCGCCTTCCTAGCGGGAGCCCGCGTGAGCATTTCTTC. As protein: CASSRLPSGSPREHFF.

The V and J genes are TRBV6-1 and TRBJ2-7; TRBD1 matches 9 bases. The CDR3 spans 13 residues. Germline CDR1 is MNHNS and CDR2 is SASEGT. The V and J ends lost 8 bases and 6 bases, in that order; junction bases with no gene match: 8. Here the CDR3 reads CASGMGQGSEQYF. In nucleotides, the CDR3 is TGTGCCAGCGGCATGGGACAGGGCAGCGAGCAGTACTTC.

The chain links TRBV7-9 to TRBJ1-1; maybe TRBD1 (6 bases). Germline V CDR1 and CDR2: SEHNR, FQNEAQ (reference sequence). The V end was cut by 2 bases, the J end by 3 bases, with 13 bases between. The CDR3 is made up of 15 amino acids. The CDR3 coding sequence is TGTGCCAGCAGCTTAAGGCGGGGGGCTGACACTGAAGCTTTCTTT. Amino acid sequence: CASSLRRGADTEAFF. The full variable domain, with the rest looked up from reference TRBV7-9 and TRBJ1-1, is DTGVSQNPRHKITKRGQNVTFRCDPISEHNRLYWYRQTLGQGPEFLTYFQNEAQLEKSRLLSDRFSAERPKGSFSTLEIQRTEQGDSAMYLCASSLRRGADTEAFFGQGTRLTVV.

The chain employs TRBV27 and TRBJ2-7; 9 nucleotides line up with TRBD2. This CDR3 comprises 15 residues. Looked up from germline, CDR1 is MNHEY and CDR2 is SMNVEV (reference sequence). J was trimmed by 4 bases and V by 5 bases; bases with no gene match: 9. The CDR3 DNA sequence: TGTGCCAGCAGTCCCCGGACTAGCGAAAAGTACGAGCAGTACTTC. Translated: CASSPRTSEKYEQYF.

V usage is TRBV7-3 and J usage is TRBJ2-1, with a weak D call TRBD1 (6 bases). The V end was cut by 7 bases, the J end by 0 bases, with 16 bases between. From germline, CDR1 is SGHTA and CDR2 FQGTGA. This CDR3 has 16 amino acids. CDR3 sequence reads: CASTPEGQSSYNEQFF. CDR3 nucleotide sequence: TGTGCCAGCACCCCAGAGGGACAAAGCTCCTACAATGAGCAGTTCTTC.

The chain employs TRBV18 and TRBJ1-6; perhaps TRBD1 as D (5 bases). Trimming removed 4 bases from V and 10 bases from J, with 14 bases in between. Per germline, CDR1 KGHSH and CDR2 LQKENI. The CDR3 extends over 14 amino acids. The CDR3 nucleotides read TGTGCCAGCTCACGCACCAGGGAGGACTCACCCCTCCACTTT. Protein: CASSRTREDSPLHF.

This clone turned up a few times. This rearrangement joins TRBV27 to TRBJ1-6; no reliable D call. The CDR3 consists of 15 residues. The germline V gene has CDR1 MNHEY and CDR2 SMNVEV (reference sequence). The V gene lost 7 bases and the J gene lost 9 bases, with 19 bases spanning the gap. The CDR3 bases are TGTGCCAGCACCCAAAGTACATGGGCTGGTTCACCCCTCCACTTT. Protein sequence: CASTQSTWAGSPLHF.

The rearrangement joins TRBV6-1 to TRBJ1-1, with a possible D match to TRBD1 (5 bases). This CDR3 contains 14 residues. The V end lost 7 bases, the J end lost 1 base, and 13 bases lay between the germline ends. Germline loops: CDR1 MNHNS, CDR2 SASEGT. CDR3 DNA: TGTGCCAGCAAAGTCCGTCAGGGGAACACTGAAGCTTTCTTT. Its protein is CASKVRQGNTEAFF.

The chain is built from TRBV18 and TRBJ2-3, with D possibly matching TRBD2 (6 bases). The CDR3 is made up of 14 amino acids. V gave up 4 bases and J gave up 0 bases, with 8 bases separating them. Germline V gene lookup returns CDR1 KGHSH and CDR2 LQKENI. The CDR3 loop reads CASSRGTSTDTQYF. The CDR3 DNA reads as TGTGCCAGCTCACGCGGGACGAGCACAGATACGCAGTATTTT.

The DNA for the CDR3 is TGTGCCAGCAGCCCCGACAGGAATGAAAAACTGTTTTTT. Its protein product is CASSPDRNEKLFF. The chain carries TRBV11-2 and TRBJ1-4, with a tentative D call TRBD1 (6 bases). Trimming removed 5 bases from V and 5 bases from J, with 9 bases in between. The CDR3 loop spans 13 amino acids. Germline V CDR1 and CDR2: SGHAT, FQNNGV.

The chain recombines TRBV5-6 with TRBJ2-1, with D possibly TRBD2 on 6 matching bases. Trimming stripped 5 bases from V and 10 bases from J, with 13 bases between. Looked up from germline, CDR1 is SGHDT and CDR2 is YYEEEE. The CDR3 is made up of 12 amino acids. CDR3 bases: TGTGCCAGCAGTAGGACGGGAGTCGAGCAGTTCTTC. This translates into CASSRTGVEQFF.